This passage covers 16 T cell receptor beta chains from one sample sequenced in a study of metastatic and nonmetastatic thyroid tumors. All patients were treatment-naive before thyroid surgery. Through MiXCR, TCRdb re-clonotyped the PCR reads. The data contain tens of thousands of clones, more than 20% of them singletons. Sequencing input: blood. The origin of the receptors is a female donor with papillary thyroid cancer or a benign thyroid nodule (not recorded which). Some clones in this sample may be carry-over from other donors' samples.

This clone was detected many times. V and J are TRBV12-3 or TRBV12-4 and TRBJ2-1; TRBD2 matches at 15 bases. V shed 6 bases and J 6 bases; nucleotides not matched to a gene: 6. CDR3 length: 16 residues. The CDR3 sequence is CASSKGLAGGINEQFF. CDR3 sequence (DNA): TGTGCCAGCAGCAAGGGACTAGCGGGAGGAATCAATGAGCAGTTCTTC.

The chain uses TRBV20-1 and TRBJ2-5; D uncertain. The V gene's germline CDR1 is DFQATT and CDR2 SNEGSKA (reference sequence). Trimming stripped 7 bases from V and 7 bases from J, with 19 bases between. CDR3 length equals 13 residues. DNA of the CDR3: TGCAGTGACGTTTCTTTGAGTCTTGGGACCCAGTACTTC. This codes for CSDVSLSLGTQYF.

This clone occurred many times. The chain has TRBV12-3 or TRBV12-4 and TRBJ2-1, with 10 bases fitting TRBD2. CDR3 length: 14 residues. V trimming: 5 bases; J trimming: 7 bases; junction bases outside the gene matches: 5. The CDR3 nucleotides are TGTGCCAGCAGTCGACAGACTAGCGGGAATGAGCAGTTCTTC. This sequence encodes CASSRQTSGNEQFF.

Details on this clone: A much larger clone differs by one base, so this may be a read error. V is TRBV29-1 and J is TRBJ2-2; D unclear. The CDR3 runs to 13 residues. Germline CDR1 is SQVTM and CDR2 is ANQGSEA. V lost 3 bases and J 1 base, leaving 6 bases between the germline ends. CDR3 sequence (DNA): TGCAGCGTTGATCAAGGGAACACCGGGGAGCTGTTTTTT. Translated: CSVDQGNTGELFF.

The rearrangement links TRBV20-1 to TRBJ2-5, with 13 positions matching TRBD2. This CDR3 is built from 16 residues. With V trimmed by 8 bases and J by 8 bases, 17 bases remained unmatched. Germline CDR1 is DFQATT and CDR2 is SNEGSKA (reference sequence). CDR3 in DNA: TGCAGTTCCCCCGGACTAGCGGGAGTTCGTGGGGATACCCAGTACTTC. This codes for CSSPGLAGVRGDTQYF.

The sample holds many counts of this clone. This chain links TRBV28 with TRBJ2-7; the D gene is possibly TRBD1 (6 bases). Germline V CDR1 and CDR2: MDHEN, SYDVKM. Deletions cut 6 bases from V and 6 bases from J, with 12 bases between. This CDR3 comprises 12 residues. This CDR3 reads CASRSQGAEQYF. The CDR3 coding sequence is TGTGCCAGCAGATCACAGGGCGCCGAGCAGTACTTC.

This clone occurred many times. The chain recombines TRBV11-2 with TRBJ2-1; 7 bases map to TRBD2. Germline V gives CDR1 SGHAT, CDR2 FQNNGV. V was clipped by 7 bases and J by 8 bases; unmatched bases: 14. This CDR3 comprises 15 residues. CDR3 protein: CASNAELAPWDEQFF. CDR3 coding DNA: TGTGCCAGCAACGCCGAACTAGCGCCTTGGGATGAGCAGTTCTTC. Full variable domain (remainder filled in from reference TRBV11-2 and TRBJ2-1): EAGVAQSPRYKIIEKRQSVAFWCNPISGHATLYWYQQILGQGPKLLIQFQNNGVVDDSQLPKDRFSAERLKGVDSTLKIQPAKLEDSAVYLCASNAELAPWDEQFFGPGTRLTVL.

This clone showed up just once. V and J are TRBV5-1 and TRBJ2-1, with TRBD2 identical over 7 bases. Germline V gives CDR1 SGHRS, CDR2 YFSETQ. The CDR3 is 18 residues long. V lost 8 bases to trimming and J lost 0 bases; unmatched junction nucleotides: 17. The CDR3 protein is CASSLSTTSVVSYNEQFF. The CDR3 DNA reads TGCGCCAGTTCCCTTAGTACAACTAGCGTGGTCTCCTACAATGAGCAGTTCTTC.

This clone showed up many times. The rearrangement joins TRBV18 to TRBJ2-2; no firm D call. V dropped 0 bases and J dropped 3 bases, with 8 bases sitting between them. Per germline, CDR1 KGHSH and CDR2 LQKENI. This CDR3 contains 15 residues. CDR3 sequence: CASSPPAGDTGELFF. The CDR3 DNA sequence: TGTGCCAGCTCACCACCGGCTGGGGACACCGGGGAGCTGTTTTTT.

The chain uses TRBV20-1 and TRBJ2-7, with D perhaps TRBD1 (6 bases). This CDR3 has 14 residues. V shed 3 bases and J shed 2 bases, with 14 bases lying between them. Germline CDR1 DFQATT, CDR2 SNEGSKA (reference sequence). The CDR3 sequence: CSASLRTVAYEQYF. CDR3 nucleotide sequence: TGCAGTGCTAGCCTCCGGACAGTTGCCTACGAGCAGTACTTC.

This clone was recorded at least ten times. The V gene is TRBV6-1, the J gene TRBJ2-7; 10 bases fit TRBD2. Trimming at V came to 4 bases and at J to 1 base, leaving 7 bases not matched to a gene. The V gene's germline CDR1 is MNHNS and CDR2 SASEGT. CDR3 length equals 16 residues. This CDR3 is CASSVETSGASYEQYF. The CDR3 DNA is TGTGCCAGCAGTGTAGAAACTAGCGGGGCTTCCTACGAGCAGTACTTC.

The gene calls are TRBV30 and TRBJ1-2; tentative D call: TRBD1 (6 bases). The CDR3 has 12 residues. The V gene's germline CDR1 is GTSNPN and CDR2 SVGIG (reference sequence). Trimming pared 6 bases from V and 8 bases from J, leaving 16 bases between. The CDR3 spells CACGGDISGYTF. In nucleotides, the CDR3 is TGTGCCTGTGGTGGGGACATCTCAGGCTACACCTTC.

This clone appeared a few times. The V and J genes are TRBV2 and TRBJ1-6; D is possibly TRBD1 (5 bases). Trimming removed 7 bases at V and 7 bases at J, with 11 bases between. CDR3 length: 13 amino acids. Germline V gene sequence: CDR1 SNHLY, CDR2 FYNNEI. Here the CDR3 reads CASIGGINSPLHF. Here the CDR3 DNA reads TGTGCCAGCATCGGGGGGATCAATTCACCCCTCCACTTT. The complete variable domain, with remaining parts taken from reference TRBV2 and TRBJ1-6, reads EPEVTQTPSHQVTQMGQEVILRCVPISNHLYFYWYRQILGQKVEFLVSFYNNEISEKSEIFDDQFSVERPDGSNFTLKIRSTKLEDSAMYFCASIGGINSPLHFGNGTRLTVT.

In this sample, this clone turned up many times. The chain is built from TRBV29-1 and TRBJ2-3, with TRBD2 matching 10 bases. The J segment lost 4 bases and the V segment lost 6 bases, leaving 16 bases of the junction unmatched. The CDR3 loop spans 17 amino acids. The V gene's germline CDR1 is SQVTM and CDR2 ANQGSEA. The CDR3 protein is CSVTGRGASGSPDTQYF. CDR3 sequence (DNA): TGCAGCGTCACGGGTAGGGGCGCTAGCGGGAGCCCAGATACGCAGTATTTT.

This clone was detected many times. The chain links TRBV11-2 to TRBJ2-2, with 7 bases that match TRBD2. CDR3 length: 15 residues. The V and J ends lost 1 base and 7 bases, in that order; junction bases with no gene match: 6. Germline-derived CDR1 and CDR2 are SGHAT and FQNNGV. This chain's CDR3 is CASSLGTGEGGELFF. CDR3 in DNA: TGTGCCAGCAGCTTAGGCACGGGGGAGGGCGGGGAGCTGTTTTTT. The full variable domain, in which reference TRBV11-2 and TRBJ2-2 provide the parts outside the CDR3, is EAGVAQSPRYKIIEKRQSVAFWCNPISGHATLYWYQQILGQGPKLLIQFQNNGVVDDSQLPKDRFSAERLKGVDSTLKIQPAKLEDSAVYLCASSLGTGEGGELFFGEGSRLTVL.

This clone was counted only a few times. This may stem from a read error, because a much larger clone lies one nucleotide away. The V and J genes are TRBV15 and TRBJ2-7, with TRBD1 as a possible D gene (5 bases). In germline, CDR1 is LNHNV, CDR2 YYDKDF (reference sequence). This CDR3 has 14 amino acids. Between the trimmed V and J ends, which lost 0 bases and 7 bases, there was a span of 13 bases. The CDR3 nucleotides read TGTGCCACCAGCAGAGATTCGGCAGGGAAAGAGCAGTACTTC. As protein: CATSRDSAGKEQYF.